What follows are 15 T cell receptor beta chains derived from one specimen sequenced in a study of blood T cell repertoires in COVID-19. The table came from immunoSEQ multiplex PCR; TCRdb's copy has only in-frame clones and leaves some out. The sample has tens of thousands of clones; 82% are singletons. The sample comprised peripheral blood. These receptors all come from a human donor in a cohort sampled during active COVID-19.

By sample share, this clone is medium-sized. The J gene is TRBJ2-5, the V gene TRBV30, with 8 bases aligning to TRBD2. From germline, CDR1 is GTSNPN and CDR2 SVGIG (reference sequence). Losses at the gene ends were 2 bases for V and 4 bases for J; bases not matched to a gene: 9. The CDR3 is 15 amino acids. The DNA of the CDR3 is TGTGCCTGGAGTTGGACGGGGGGGCCGGGAGAGACCCAGTACTTC. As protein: CAWSWTGGPGETQYF.

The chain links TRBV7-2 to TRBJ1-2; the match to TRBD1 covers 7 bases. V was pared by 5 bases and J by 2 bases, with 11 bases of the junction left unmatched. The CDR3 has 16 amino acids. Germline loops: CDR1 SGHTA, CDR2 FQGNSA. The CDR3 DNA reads TGTGCCAGCAGCAAAATAGGGGGGACAGCGAACTATGGCTACACCTTC. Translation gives CASSKIGGTANYGYTF.

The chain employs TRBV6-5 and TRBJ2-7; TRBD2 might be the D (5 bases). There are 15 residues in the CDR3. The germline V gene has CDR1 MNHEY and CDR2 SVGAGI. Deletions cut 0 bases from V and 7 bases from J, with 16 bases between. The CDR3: CASSYSRVGLGEQYF. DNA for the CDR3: TGTGCCAGCAGTTACTCGAGGGTGGGTCTCGGGGAGCAGTACTTC.

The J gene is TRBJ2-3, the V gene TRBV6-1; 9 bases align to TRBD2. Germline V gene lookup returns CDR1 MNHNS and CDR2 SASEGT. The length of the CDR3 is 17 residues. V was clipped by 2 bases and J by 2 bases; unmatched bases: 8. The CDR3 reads CASSEKRVAGVTDTQYF. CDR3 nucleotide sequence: TGTGCCAGCAGTGAAAAAAGGGTAGCGGGGGTCACAGATACGCAGTATTTT.

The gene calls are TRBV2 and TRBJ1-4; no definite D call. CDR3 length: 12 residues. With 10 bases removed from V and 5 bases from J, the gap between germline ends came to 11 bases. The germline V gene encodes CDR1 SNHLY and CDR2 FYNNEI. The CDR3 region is CATAGQNEKLFF. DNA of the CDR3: TGTGCCACCGCGGGCCAGAATGAAAAACTGTTTTTT.

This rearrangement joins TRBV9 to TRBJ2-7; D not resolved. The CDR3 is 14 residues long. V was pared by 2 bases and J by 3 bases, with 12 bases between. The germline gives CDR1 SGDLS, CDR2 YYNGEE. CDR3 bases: TGTGCCAGCAGCGTCCAGTGGGCAAGCTACGAGCAGTACTTC. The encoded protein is CASSVQWASYEQYF.

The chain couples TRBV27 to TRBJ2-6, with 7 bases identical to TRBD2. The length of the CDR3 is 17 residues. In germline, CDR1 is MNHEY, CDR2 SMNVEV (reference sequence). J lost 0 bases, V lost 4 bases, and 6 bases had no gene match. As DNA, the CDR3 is TGTGCCAGCAGTTGGTCAGGGAGGGTCTCTGGGGCCAACGTCCTGACTTTC. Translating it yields CASSWSGRVSGANVLTF.

In DNA form, the CDR3 reads TGTGCCAGCAGAGGATTAATGCGGGGGTCGAACACTGAAGCTTTCTTT. As protein: CASRGLMRGSNTEAFF. The chain uses TRBV27 and TRBJ1-1; D might be TRBD1 (5 bases). From germline, CDR1 is MNHEY and CDR2 SMNVEV (reference sequence). V was clipped by 6 bases and J by 1 base, with 18 bases between them. The CDR3 loop spans 16 amino acids.

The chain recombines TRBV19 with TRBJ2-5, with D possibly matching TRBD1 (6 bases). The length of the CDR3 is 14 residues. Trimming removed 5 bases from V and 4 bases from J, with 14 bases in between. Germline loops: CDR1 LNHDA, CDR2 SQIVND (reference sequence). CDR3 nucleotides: TGTGCCAGTAGTCCCACAGGGTATGGAGAGACCCAGTACTTC. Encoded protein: CASSPTGYGETQYF.

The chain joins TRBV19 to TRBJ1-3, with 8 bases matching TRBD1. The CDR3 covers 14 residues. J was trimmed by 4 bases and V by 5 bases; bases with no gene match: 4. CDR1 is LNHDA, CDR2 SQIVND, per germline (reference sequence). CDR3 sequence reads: CASSQGARGNTIYF. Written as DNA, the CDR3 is TGTGCCAGTAGTCAGGGGGCGCGAGGAAACACCATATATTTT.

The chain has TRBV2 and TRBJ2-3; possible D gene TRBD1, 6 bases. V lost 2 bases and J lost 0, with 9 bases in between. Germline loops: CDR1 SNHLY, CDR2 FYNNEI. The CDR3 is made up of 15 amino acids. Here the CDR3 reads CASSETGSSTDTQYF. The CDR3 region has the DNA TGTGCCAGCAGTGAAACAGGGTCGAGCACAGATACGCAGTATTTT.

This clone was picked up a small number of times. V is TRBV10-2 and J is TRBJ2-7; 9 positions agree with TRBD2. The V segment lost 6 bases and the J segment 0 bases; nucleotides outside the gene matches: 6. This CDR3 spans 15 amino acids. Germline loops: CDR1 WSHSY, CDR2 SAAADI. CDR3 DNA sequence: TGCGCCAGCAGAGAGACTAGCGGAAGCTCCTACGAGCAGTACTTC. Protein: CASRETSGSSYEQYF.

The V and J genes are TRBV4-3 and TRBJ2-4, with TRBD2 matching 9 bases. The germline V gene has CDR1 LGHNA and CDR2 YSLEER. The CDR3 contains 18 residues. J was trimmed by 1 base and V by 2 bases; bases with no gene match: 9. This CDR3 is CASSQTLSSGTAKNIQYF. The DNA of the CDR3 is TGCGCCAGCAGCCAAACCCTTTCTAGCGGGACGGCCAAAAACATTCAGTACTTC.

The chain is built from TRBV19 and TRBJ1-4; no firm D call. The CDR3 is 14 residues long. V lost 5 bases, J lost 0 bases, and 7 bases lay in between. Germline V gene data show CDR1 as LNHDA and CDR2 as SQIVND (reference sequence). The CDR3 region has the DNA TGTGCCAGTAGTGACACATCAACTAATGAAAAACTGTTTTTT. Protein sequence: CASSDTSTNEKLFF.

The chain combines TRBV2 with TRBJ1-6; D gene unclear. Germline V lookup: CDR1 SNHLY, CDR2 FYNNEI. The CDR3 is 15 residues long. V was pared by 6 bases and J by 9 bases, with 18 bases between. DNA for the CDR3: TGTGCCAGCAGCCCCCGGCCGGCCGGGTCTTCACCCCTCCACTTT. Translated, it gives CASSPRPAGSSPLHF.